These T cell receptor beta chains were read from a single sample in a study of T cell responses to AZD1222 COVID-19 vaccine. The protocol was immunoSEQ multiplex PCR, while the TCRdb copy is restricted to in-frame clones and leaves out a portion. The sample has some 150,000 clones, approximately 90% seen once. Sequencing was performed on peripheral blood, taken on day 0 of AZD1222 vaccination. The source of these receptors is an adult in good health. The CDR3 runs from the conserved cysteine through the conserved F or W. Fields, in order: D gene, J gene, clone size, V gene, CDR3 DNA, CDR3 protein. The D gene is left open where the match is weak. Not all rows give a size; the values are once, few, many and, for expanded clones, a class.

D: TRBD1
J: TRBJ1-5
size: .
V: TRBV3-1/TRBV3-2
DNA: TGTGCCAGCAGCCATACGGACAGGGCCCACAATCAGCTCCAGCATTTT
CDR3: CASSHTDRAHNQLQHF

D: .
J: TRBJ1-2
size: .
V: TRBV30
DNA: TGTGCCTGGAGCCAGGGGAATTATGGCTACACCTTC
CDR3: CAWSQGNYGYTF

D: .
J: TRBJ2-7
size: .
V: TRBV6-5
DNA: TGTGCCAGCAGGGGAGCGCGGTGGGACGAGCAGTACTTC
CDR3: CASRGARWDEQYF

D: TRBD1
J: TRBJ2-2
size: .
V: TRBV19
DNA: TGTGCCAGTAGTACATACAGGGGAATTAACACCGGGGAGCTGTTTTTT
CDR3: CASSTYRGINTGELFF

D: .
J: TRBJ2-3
size: .
V: TRBV19
DNA: TGTGCCAGTAGTATACAGCTAGCCTCAGATACGCAGTATTTT
CDR3: CASSIQLASDTQYF

D: TRBD2
J: TRBJ2-7
size: .
V: TRBV5-4
DNA: TGTGCCAGCAGCTTTAGCGGGAGTACGTACTTC
CDR3: CASSFSGSTYF

D: .
J: TRBJ2-3
size: .
V: TRBV11-2
DNA: TGTGCCAGCAGCTTAGTACCGCAGGGCATCGATACGCAGTATTTT
CDR3: CASSLVPQGIDTQYF

D: .
J: TRBJ2-7
size: .
V: TRBV3-1/TRBV3-2
DNA: TGTGCCAGCAGCCAAGGCTGGAGCTCCTACGAGCAGTACTTC
CDR3: CASSQGWSSYEQYF

D: .
J: TRBJ1-5
size: .
V: TRBV30
DNA: TGTGCCTGGAGTGGGGGGGGCACTCAGCCCCAGCATTTT
CDR3: CAWSGGGTQPQHF

D: .
J: TRBJ2-5
size: once
V: TRBV11-2
DNA: TGTGCCAGCAGCTTATACCAACTAGCATGGGAGACCCAGTACTTC
CDR3: CASSLYQLAWETQYF

D: TRBD1
J: TRBJ1-1
size: .
V: TRBV5-4
DNA: TGTGCCAGCAGCGCGACCCGGGACAGGGGTTTCAACACTGAAGCTTTCTTT
CDR3: CASSATRDRGFNTEAFF

D: TRBD2
J: TRBJ2-1
size: .
V: TRBV4-1
DNA: TGCGCCAGCAGCCACCCCCGGGGGGGGAGTTACAATGAGCAGTTCTTC
CDR3: CASSHPRGGSYNEQFF

D: .
J: TRBJ1-1
size: .
V: TRBV20-1
DNA: TGCAGTGCCCACCTACCTGACAGGCCTCACTTT
CDR3: CSAHLPDRPHF

D: .
J: TRBJ2-7
size: .
V: TRBV28
DNA: TGTGCCAGCAGCTTATCCGGGGCGACTTACTTC
CDR3: CASSLSGATYF

D: .
J: TRBJ2-3
size: .
V: TRBV7-8
DNA: TGTGCCAGCCTGAGGACTAGCACAGATACGCAGTATTTT
CDR3: CASLRTSTDTQYF

D: TRBD1
J: TRBJ1-5
size: .
V: TRBV2
DNA: TGTGCCAGCAGCGGACAGGCTAGCAATCAGCCCCAGCATTTT
CDR3: CASSGQASNQPQHF

D: TRBD1
J: TRBJ1-6
size: .
V: TRBV4-1
DNA: TGCGCCGGCGGGTGCCTCGTACAGGGGAGCTCCTATAATTCACCCCTCCACTTT
CDR3: CAGGCLVQGSSYNSPLHF

D: .
J: TRBJ1-4
size: .
V: TRBV5-1
DNA: TGCGCCAGCAGCCGGGAGGGGTTATCAACTAATGAAAAACTGTTTTTT
CDR3: CASSREGLSTNEKLFF

D: .
J: TRBJ2-7
size: .
V: TRBV19
DNA: TGTGCCAGTAGTATGATATCCAGGACAGACCACGAGCAGTACTTC
CDR3: CASSMISRTDHEQYF

D: .
J: TRBJ2-5
size: .
V: TRBV6-5
DNA: TGTGCCAGCAGTTACGGTCCAGCGGATCAAGAGACCCAGTACTTC
CDR3: CASSYGPADQETQYF

D: .
J: TRBJ2-3
size: .
V: TRBV24-1
DNA: TGTGCCACCAGTGATCCCGCCGGGAGCACAGATACGCAGTATTTT
CDR3: CATSDPAGSTDTQYF

D: .
J: TRBJ1-6
size: once
V: TRBV7-2
DNA: TGTGCCAGCAGCTCGTCCGGACGGACGAATTCACCCCTCCACTTT
CDR3: CASSSSGRTNSPLHF

D: .
J: TRBJ1-2
size: .
V: TRBV6-5
DNA: TGTGCCAGCACAGTCCCAGGGAATGGCTACACCTTC
CDR3: CASTVPGNGYTF